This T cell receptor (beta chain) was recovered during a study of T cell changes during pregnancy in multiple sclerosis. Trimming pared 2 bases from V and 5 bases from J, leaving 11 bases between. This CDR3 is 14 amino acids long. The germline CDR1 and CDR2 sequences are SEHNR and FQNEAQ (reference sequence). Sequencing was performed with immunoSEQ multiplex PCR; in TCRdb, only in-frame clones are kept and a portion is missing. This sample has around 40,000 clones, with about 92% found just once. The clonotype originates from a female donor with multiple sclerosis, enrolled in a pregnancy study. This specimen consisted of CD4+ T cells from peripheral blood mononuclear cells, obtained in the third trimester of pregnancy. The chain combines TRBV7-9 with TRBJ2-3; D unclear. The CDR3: CASSLPMREDTQYF. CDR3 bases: TGTGCCAGCAGCTTACCTATGCGAGAAGATACGCAGTATTTT.